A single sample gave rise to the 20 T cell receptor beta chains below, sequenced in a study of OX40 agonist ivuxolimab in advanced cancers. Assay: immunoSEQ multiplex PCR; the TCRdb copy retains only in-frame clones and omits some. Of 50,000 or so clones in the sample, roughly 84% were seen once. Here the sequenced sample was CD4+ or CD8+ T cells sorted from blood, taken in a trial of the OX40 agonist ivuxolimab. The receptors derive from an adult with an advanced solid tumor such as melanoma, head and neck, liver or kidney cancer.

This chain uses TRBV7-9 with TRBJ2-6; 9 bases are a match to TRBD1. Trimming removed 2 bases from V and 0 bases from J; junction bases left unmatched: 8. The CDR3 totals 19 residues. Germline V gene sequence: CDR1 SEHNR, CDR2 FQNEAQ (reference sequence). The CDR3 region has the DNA TGTGCCAGCAGCTTACACGGGACAGGGCAACACTCTGGGGCCAACGTCCTGACTTTC. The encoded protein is CASSLHGTGQHSGANVLTF.

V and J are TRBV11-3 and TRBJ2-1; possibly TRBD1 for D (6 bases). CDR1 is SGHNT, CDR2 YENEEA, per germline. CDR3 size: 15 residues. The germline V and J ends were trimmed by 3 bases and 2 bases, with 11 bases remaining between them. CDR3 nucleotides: TGTGCCAGCAGCTTGGCTGGACAGACCTACAATGAGCAGTTCTTC. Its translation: CASSLAGQTYNEQFF.

The CDR3 nucleotides read TGCGCCAGCAGCCTTCATAACAGGGTGGCGAACACTGAAGCTTTCTTT. Translating it yields CASSLHNRVANTEAFF. V usage is TRBV5-1 and J usage is TRBJ1-1, with D perhaps matching TRBD1 (6 bases). CDR3 size: 16 residues. Between the trimmed V and J ends, which lost 4 bases and 1 base, there was a span of 17 bases. Germline V gene data show CDR1 as SGHRS and CDR2 as YFSETQ.

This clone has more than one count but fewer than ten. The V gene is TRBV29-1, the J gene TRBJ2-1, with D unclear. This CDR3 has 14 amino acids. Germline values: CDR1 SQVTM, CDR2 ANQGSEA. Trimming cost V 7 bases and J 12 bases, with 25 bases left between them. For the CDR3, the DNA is TGCAGCGCCAATCAGCCAGGTTTAAATCATGGGCAGTTCTTC. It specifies CSANQPGLNHGQFF.

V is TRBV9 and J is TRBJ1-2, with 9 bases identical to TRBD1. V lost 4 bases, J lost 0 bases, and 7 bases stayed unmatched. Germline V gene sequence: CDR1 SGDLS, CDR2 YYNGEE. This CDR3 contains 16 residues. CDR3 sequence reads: CASSPGTGKTNYGYTF. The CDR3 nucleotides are TGTGCCAGCAGCCCAGGGACAGGGAAAACTAACTATGGCTACACCTTC.

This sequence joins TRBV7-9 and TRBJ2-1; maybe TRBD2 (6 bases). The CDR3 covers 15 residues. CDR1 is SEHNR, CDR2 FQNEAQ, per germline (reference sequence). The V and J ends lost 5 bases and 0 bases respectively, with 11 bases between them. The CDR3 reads CASSASASSYNEQFF. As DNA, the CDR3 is TGTGCCAGCAGCGCTAGCGCAAGCTCCTACAATGAGCAGTTCTTC.

The CDR3 sequence is CAWSVGWGAHDGYTF. The CDR3 nucleotides read TGTGCCTGGAGCGTTGGGTGGGGGGCGCACGATGGCTACACCTTC. The chain is built from TRBV30 and TRBJ1-2, with a tentative D call TRBD1 (6 bases). In germline, CDR1 is GTSNPN, CDR2 SVGIG (reference sequence). Between the trimmed V and J ends, which lost 3 bases and 6 bases, there was a span of 20 bases. This CDR3 spans 15 amino acids.

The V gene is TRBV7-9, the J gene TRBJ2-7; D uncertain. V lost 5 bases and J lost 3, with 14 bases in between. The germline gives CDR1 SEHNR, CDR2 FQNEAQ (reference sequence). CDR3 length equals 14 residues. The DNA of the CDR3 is TGTGCCAGCAGCCAAGATCGACACAGCTACGAGCAGTACTTC. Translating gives CASSQDRHSYEQYF. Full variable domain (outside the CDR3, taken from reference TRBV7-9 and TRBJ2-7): DTGVSQNPRHKITKRGQNVTFRCDPISEHNRLYWYRQTLGQGPEFLTYFQNEAQLEKSRLLSDRFSAERPKGSFSTLEIQRTEQGDSAMYLCASSQDRHSYEQYFGPGTRLTVT.

The CDR3 here is CASSQEASSNNQPQHF. DNA of the CDR3: TGTGCCAGCTCACAAGAGGCTTCCTCGAACAATCAGCCCCAGCATTTT. The chain employs TRBV18 and TRBJ1-5; D is unclear. The CDR3 has 16 residues. V lost 4 bases and J 3 bases, leaving 16 bases between the germline ends. The V gene's germline CDR1 is KGHSH and CDR2 LQKENI. The complete variable domain, with remaining parts taken from reference TRBV18 and TRBJ1-5, reads NAGVMQNPRHLVRRRGQEARLRCSPMKGHSHVYWYRQLPEEGLKFMVYLQKENIIDESGMPKERFSAEFPKEGPSILRIQQVVRGDSAAYFCASSQEASSNNQPQHFGDGTRLSIL.

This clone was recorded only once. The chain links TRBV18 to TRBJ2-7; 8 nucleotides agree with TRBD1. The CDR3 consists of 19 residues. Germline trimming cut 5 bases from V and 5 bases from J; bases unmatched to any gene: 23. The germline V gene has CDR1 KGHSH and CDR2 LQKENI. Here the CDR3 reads CASSTAGTGGPAARDEQYF. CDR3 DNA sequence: TGTGCCAGCTCAACTGCCGGGACAGGAGGACCCGCAGCCCGAGACGAGCAGTACTTC.

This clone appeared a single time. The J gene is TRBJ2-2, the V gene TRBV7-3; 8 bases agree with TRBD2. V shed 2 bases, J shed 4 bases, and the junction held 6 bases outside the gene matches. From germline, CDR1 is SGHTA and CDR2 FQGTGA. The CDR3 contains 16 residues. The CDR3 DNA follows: TGTGCCAGCAGCTTATCTCCGGGGGGGTCCACCGGGGAGCTGTTTTTT. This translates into CASSLSPGGSTGELFF.

CDR3: CASSSGSNEQYF. CDR3 coding DNA: TGTGCCAGTTCGAGCGGGTCTAACGAGCAGTACTTC. The rearrangement links TRBV27 to TRBJ2-7; D perhaps matches TRBD2 (6 bases). Deletions cut 9 bases from V and 5 bases from J, with 14 bases between. The CDR3 spans 12 residues. Germline V gene sequence: CDR1 MNHEY, CDR2 SMNVEV (reference sequence).

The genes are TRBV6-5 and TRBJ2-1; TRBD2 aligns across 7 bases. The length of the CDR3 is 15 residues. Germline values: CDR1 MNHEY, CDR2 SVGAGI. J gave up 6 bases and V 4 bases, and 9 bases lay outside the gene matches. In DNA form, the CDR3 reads TGTGCCAGCAGTTTTTCAGCGGGGTGGACCAATGAGCAGTTCTTC. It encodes CASSFSAGWTNEQFF.

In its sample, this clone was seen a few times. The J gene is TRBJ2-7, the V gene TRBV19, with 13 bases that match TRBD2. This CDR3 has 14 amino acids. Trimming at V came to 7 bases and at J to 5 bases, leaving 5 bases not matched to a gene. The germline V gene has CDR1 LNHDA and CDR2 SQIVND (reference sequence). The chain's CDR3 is CASKLAGGLDEQYF. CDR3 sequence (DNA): TGTGCCAGTAAACTAGCGGGAGGGCTCGACGAGCAGTACTTC.

The CDR3 DNA reads TGTGCCAGCAGCTTGGGTCCTTTCTCGGGGGACACTGAAGCTTTCTTT. Its translation: CASSLGPFSGDTEAFF. The V gene is TRBV4-2, the J gene TRBJ1-1; possible D gene TRBD1, 5 bases. The CDR3 is 16 residues long. The V and J ends lost 5 bases and 3 bases respectively, with 19 bases between them. From germline, CDR1 is LGHNA and CDR2 YNFKEQ.

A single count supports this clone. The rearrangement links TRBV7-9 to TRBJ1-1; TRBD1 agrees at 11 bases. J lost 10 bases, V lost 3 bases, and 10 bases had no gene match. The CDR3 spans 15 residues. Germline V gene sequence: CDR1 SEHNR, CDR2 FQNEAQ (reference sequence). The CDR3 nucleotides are TGTGCCAGCAGCTTTTGGGAAGGGGACAGGGGGGGAGCTTTCTTT. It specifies CASSFWEGDRGGAFF.

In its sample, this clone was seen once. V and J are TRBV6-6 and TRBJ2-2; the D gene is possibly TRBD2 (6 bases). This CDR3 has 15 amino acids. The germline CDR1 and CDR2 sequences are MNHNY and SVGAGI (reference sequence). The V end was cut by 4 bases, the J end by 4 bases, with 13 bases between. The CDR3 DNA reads TGTGCCAGCAGTTCTCCCGGGAGAGGCACCGGGGAGCTGTTTTTT. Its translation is CASSSPGRGTGELFF.

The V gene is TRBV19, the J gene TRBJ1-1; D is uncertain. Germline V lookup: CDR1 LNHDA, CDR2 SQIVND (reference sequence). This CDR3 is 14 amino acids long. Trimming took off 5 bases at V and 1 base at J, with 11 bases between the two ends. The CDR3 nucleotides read TGTGCCAGTAGTCTTCAGGTGACGAACACTGAAGCTTTCTTT. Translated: CASSLQVTNTEAFF.

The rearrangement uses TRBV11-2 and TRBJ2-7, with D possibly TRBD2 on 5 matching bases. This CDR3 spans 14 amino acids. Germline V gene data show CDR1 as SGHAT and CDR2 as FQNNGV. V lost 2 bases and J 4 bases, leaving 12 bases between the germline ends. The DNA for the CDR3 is TGTGCCAGCAGCTTACGAGGTAGCGTATACGAGCAGTACTTC. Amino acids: CASSLRGSVYEQYF.

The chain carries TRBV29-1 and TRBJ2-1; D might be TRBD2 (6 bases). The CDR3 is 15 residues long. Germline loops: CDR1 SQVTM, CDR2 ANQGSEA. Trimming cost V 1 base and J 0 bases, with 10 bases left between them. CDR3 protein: CSVEGLAISYNEQFF. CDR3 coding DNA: TGCAGCGTTGAAGGGCTAGCGATCTCCTACAATGAGCAGTTCTTC.